The sequence of this T cell receptor beta chain was determined in a study of post-analysis software for immune sequencing data. Every TCR beta cDNA library bore unique molecular identifiers. Each CDR3 protein gets one entry after TCRdb re-called the PCR reads with MiXCR. The table has about 500,000 distinct CDR3 sequences, over 35% seen once. Regarding this clonotype: The antigen is not known.

Study-wide points: Normalized Chao1 diversity was significantly reduced in patients versus controls.

What was sequenced was blood. This TCR came from a girl aged 5 to 17 with multiple sclerosis.

The DNA of the CDR3 is TGTGCCAGCACCACCCTCCGGCAGGGTGGGTACGAGCAGTACTTC. Its translation: CASTTLRQGGYEQYF. The genes are TRBV12-3 or TRBV12-4 and TRBJ2-7, with D perhaps matching TRBD1 (5 bases). The length of the CDR3 is 15 residues. Trimming took off 7 bases at V and 4 bases at J, with 20 bases between the two ends.